One and the same sample provided the 31 T cell receptor beta chains below, sequenced in a study of cytomegalovirus exposure and HLA in healthy donors. The PCR employed 60 Vbeta primers together with 13 Jbeta primers. Using immunoSEQ multiplex PCR, the repertoire was profiled, and TCRdb retains in-frame clones only, with some absent. The table records around 140,000 clones, roughly 70% of them present only once. Input material: PBMCs. The receptors shown here come from a man aged 45-60 years in good health and CMV-seropositive.

This clone was observed a few times. The chain carries TRBV7-9 and TRBJ1-2; weak D call: TRBD1 (5 bases). Germline V CDR1 and CDR2: SEHNR, FQNEAQ (reference sequence). Between the trimmed V and J ends, which lost 5 bases and 6 bases, there was a span of 13 bases. CDR3 size: 13 residues. CDR3 region: CASSPSWGDGYTF. DNA for the CDR3: TGTGCCAGCAGCCCTTCCTGGGGGGATGGCTACACCTTC.

The chain recombines TRBV7-2 with TRBJ1-5; D remains ambiguous. Germline loops: CDR1 SGHTA, CDR2 FQGNSA. V lost 1 base, J lost 2 bases, and 9 bases lay in between. This CDR3 is 15 amino acids long. CDR3 in amino acids: CASSLVFSGNQPQHF. The DNA of the CDR3 is TGTGCCAGCAGCTTAGTCTTTTCGGGCAATCAGCCCCAGCATTTT.

This clone was observed once. The V gene is TRBV29-1, the J gene TRBJ2-1; 9 nucleotides align to TRBD2. J lost 5 bases, V lost 4 bases, and 3 bases had no gene match. Germline loops: CDR1 SQVTM, CDR2 ANQGSEA. The CDR3 sequence is 13 residues long. The CDR3 region is CSVVAGVNNEQFF. CDR3 in DNA: TGCAGCGTTGTAGCGGGGGTAAACAATGAGCAGTTCTTC.

The chain joins TRBV7-2 to TRBJ1-6; TRBD1 matches 9 bases. The V gene's germline CDR1 is SGHTA and CDR2 FQGNSA. The CDR3 is 15 residues long. The V and J ends lost 5 bases and 8 bases, in that order; junction bases with no gene match: 7. CDR3 residues: CASSPGTGWDSPLHF. The CDR3 coding sequence is TGTGCCAGCAGCCCGGGGACAGGGTGGGATTCACCCCTCCACTTT.

The chain combines TRBV6-5 with TRBJ2-3, with a tentative D call TRBD2 (5 bases). The CDR3 totals 16 residues. V was shortened by 2 bases and J by 2 bases, with 14 bases between the two germline ends. CDR1 and CDR2 from the germline V gene are MNHEY and SVGAGI. CDR3 DNA: TGTGCCAGCAGTTACGCCGGGGTGGGGATCACAGATACGCAGTATTTT. Amino acids: CASSYAGVGITDTQYF.

This sequence joins TRBV5-4 and TRBJ1-2; 7 positions agree with TRBD1. The CDR3 totals 15 residues. CDR1 is SGHNT and CDR2 is YYREEE in the germline V gene (reference sequence). V gave up 0 bases and J gave up 3 bases; unmatched junction bases: 5. This CDR3 is CASSLVPGTDYGYTF. The CDR3 bases are TGTGCCAGCAGCTTGGTTCCGGGGACAGACTATGGCTACACCTTC.

This chain uses TRBV6-1 with TRBJ2-3; TRBD2 might be the D (6 bases). V lost 0 bases and J 6 bases, leaving 10 bases between the germline ends. This CDR3 contains 14 residues. Germline assignment: CDR1 MNHNS and CDR2 SASEGT. The CDR3 protein is CASSEAPGRDTQYF. DNA of the CDR3: TGTGCCAGCAGTGAAGCGCCGGGGAGGGATACGCAGTATTTT.

The chain joins TRBV6-1 to TRBJ2-7, with 8 nucleotides matching TRBD1. V dropped 8 bases and J dropped 2; count of bases not matched to a gene: 5. The CDR3 is 13 residues long. Germline V gene lookup returns CDR1 MNHNS and CDR2 SASEGT. The CDR3, as DNA: TGTGCCAGCTCCTGGACAGGGACCTACGAGCAGTACTTC. It codes for CASSWTGTYEQYF.

This sequence joins TRBV6-1 and TRBJ1-1; D not certain. The length of the CDR3 is 14 residues. Trimming left V 2 bases short and J 6 bases short, with 13 bases between. Germline CDR1 MNHNS, CDR2 SASEGT. The CDR3 sequence is CASSELWESAEAFF. CDR3 sequence (DNA): TGTGCCAGCAGTGAATTGTGGGAGTCGGCTGAAGCTTTCTTT.

The CDR3 region has the DNA TGCGCCAGCAGCCAAGTAGCCTCGGGGGGGGACACTGAAGCTTTCTTT. As protein: CASSQVASGGDTEAFF. This chain links TRBV4-1 with TRBJ1-1, with D possibly TRBD1 on 5 matching bases. The V gene lost 1 base and the J gene lost 3 bases, with 15 bases spanning the gap. Looked up from germline, CDR1 is MGHRA and CDR2 is YSYEKL. This CDR3 contains 16 residues.

The V gene is TRBV5-5, the J gene TRBJ1-5; 8 nucleotides align to TRBD1. The V and J ends lost 0 bases and 5 bases, in that order; junction bases with no gene match: 1. CDR1 and CDR2 from the germline V gene are SGHKS and YYEKEE (reference sequence). This CDR3 is 14 amino acids long. In nucleotides, the CDR3 is TGTGCCAGCAGCTTGGACAGGGGGGATCAGCCCCAGCATTTT. Translation: CASSLDRGDQPQHF.

The CDR3 loop is CASSLGAGVEQYF. The CDR3 DNA reads TGCGCCAGCAGCTTGGGGGCAGGGGTCGAGCAGTACTTC. J is TRBJ2-7 and V is TRBV5-1, with D possibly being TRBD1 (6 bases). Trimming took off 0 bases at V and 6 bases at J, with 10 bases between the two ends. From germline, CDR1 is SGHRS and CDR2 YFSETQ. The CDR3 is 13 residues long.

This clone was detected only a few times. The chain combines TRBV13 with TRBJ1-1, with D perhaps matching TRBD1 (5 bases). Trimming left V 6 bases short and J 0 bases short, with 14 bases between. The V gene's germline CDR1 is PRHDT and CDR2 FYEKMQ (reference sequence). This CDR3 has 15 amino acids. CDR3 bases: TGTGCCAGCAGGAGCGGGGGAAGGGTGAACACTGAAGCTTTCTTT. Amino acid sequence: CASRSGGRVNTEAFF.

The V gene is TRBV19, the J gene TRBJ2-3; the D gene is possibly TRBD1 (5 bases). The CDR3 is 13 residues long. V dropped 5 bases and J dropped 1 base, with 7 bases sitting between them. Per the germline V gene, CDR1 is LNHDA and CDR2 is SQIVND (reference sequence). CDR3 DNA: TGTGCCAGTAGTCCACAGGGCACAGATACGCAGTATTTT. Amino acids: CASSPQGTDTQYF. Filled out from reference TRBV19 and TRBJ2-3, the complete variable domain reads DGGITQSPKYLFRKEGQNVTLSCEQNLNHDAMYWYRQDPGQGLRLIYYSQIVNDFQKGDIAEGYSVSREKKESFPLTVTSAQKNPTAFYLCASSPQGTDTQYFGPGTRLTVL.

The chain carries TRBV5-1 and TRBJ2-2, with D maybe TRBD1 (6 bases). This CDR3 has 15 amino acids. Germline V gene lookup returns CDR1 SGHRS and CDR2 YFSETQ. Trimming left V 5 bases short and J 5 bases short, with 16 bases between. CDR3 bases: TGCGCCAGCAGACCCCAGCAGGGGCGAACCGGGGAGCTGTTTTTT. Translation: CASRPQQGRTGELFF.

The gene calls are TRBV4-1 and TRBJ1-5, with a possible D match to TRBD1 (6 bases). Germline V gene lookup returns CDR1 MGHRA and CDR2 YSYEKL. This CDR3 is built from 16 residues. Trimming took off 0 bases at V and 2 bases at J, with 11 bases between the two ends. The CDR3 loop is CASSQDSGAGNQPQHF. The CDR3 bases are TGCGCCAGCAGCCAAGATTCAGGGGCCGGCAATCAGCCCCAGCATTTT.

The CDR3 DNA reads as TGTGCCAGCAGTTTTTCCGGGGAGACCCAGTACTTC. Its protein is CASSFSGETQYF. The chain uses TRBV25-1 and TRBJ2-5; D is unresolved. This CDR3 has 12 amino acids. Germline lookup yields CDR1 MGHDK and CDR2 SYGVNS. With 5 bases removed from V and 5 bases from J, the gap between germline ends came to 9 bases.

This sequence joins TRBV7-8 and TRBJ1-1; the D is unclear. The V gene lost 2 bases and the J gene lost 0 bases, with 4 bases spanning the gap. The V gene's germline CDR1 is SGHVS and CDR2 FQNEAQ. The CDR3 has 13 amino acids. The CDR3 loop is CASSLSLNTEAFF. CDR3 in DNA: TGTGCCAGCAGCTTATCTCTGAACACTGAAGCTTTCTTT.

The genes are TRBV4-2 and TRBJ2-5, with TRBD2 as a possible D gene (5 bases). The CDR3 loop spans 14 amino acids. V was clipped by 4 bases and J by 4 bases, with 13 bases between them. Germline V gives CDR1 LGHNA, CDR2 YNFKEQ. The CDR3 nucleotides are TGTGCCAGCAGCCCGAGGGCCTTCGGAGAGACCCAGTACTTC. It is translated as CASSPRAFGETQYF.

In DNA form, the CDR3 reads TGTGCCAGCAGCGCATCCGGGACTAGAGGGACCGGGGAGCTGTTTTTT. Protein sequence: CASSASGTRGTGELFF. J is TRBJ2-2 and V is TRBV9; 8 bases match TRBD2. CDR3 length: 16 amino acids. Looked up from germline, CDR1 is SGDLS and CDR2 is YYNGEE. V lost 3 bases to trimming and J lost 5 bases; unmatched junction nucleotides: 9.

The rearrangement uses TRBV9 and TRBJ2-5; TRBD1 matches at 7 bases. This CDR3 has 14 residues. The ends lost 4 bases at V and 3 bases at J; junction bases unmatched: 6. Germline CDR1 is SGDLS and CDR2 is YYNGEE. CDR3 region: CASSPDRVEETQYF. CDR3 nucleotides: TGTGCCAGCAGCCCCGACAGGGTTGAAGAGACCCAGTACTTC.

CDR3 bases: TGCGCCAGCAGCTTGAGCGGAACTTACACTGAAGCTTTCTTT. This gives the protein CASSLSGTYTEAFF. V usage is TRBV5-1 and J usage is TRBJ1-1; no reliable D call. This CDR3 is built from 14 residues. Trimming shortened V by 1 base and J by 3 bases, and 10 bases separated the two germline ends. Germline V gene lookup returns CDR1 SGHRS and CDR2 YFSETQ.

In its sample, this clone was seen a few times. This sequence joins TRBV4-3 and TRBJ2-3; TRBD2 might be the D (5 bases). Trimming left V 0 bases short and J 6 bases short, with 10 bases between. The V gene's germline CDR1 is LGHNA and CDR2 YSLEER. The CDR3 covers 14 residues. Here the CDR3 DNA reads TGCGCCAGCAGCCAAGAGGGGAGTTCGGATACGCAGTATTTT. Translation: CASSQEGSSDTQYF.

The chain joins TRBV18 to TRBJ2-2, with 10 bases fitting TRBD1. The CDR3 has 16 residues. CDR1 and CDR2 (germline): KGHSH, LQKENI. The V segment lost 3 bases and the J segment 4 bases; nucleotides outside the gene matches: 5. CDR3: CASSPGQGVTTGELFF. CDR3 in DNA: TGTGCCAGCTCACCCGGACAGGGGGTGACCACCGGGGAGCTGTTTTTT.

The rearrangement uses TRBV19 and TRBJ2-6; D may be TRBD2 (6 bases). V was cut by 1 base and J by 1 base, with 11 bases left in between. This CDR3 contains 17 residues. CDR1 and CDR2 (germline): LNHDA, SQIVND (reference sequence). CDR3 in DNA: TGTGCCAGTAGTATAGGTAGCGGTACTTCTGGGGCCAACGTCCTGACTTTC. This sequence encodes CASSIGSGTSGANVLTF. The full variable domain, completed using reference TRBV19 and TRBJ2-6, is DGGITQSPKYLFRKEGQNVTLSCEQNLNHDAMYWYRQDPGQGLRLIYYSQIVNDFQKGDIAEGYSVSREKKESFPLTVTSAQKNPTAFYLCASSIGSGTSGANVLTFGAGSRLTVL.

Only a few counts were recorded for this clone. The chain joins TRBV6-5 to TRBJ1-4; tentative D call: TRBD1 (6 bases). Germline V gene lookup returns CDR1 MNHEY and CDR2 SVGAGI. The V end was cut by 6 bases, the J end by 5 bases, with 16 bases between. The CDR3 loop spans 15 amino acids. The CDR3 DNA sequence: TGTGCCAGCAGCCCGAGACAGGCTAGGAATGAAAAACTGTTTTTT. It codes for CASSPRQARNEKLFF.

This clone was seen a few times. The chain recombines TRBV2 with TRBJ2-4; D is perhaps TRBD2 (5 bases). Germline lookup yields CDR1 SNHLY and CDR2 FYNNEI. Trimming took 6 bases from V and 0 from J, leaving 9 bases between them. The CDR3 runs to 14 residues. This CDR3 is CASRPEGAKNIQYF. The CDR3 DNA is TGTGCCAGCAGACCTGAGGGAGCCAAAAACATTCAGTACTTC.

As concerns this clone: Additional DNA sequences in this sample encode the identical CDR3. This chain joins TRBV7-2 and TRBJ2-7, with TRBD1 matching 8 bases. V shed 6 bases, J shed 4 bases, and the junction held 8 bases outside the gene matches. The CDR3 contains 14 residues. Germline V lookup: CDR1 SGHTA, CDR2 FQGNSA. CDR3 region: CASSSGRGQYEQYF. The CDR3 DNA is TGTGCCAGCAGTTCGGGCAGGGGGCAATACGAGCAGTACTTC.

This chain links TRBV6-5 with TRBJ2-7; 9 bases align to TRBD1. J lost 4 bases, V lost 2 bases, and 6 bases had no gene match. In germline, CDR1 is MNHEY, CDR2 SVGAGI. This CDR3 has 15 amino acids. CDR3 bases: TGTGCCAGCAGTTACATGTCAGGACAGGGGTACGAGCAGTACTTC. This translates into CASSYMSGQGYEQYF.

This clone appeared a few times. The V call is TRBV6-5, the J call TRBJ1-6; 7 bases agree with TRBD1. Germline loops: CDR1 MNHEY, CDR2 SVGAGI. J lost 7 bases, V lost 5 bases, and 8 bases had no gene match. The CDR3 extends over 15 amino acids. The CDR3 here is CASSAPTGRNSPLHF. In DNA, the CDR3 is TGTGCCAGCAGTGCCCCGACAGGGCGGAATTCACCCCTCCACTTT.

In its sample, this clone was seen a few times. V usage is TRBV2 and J usage is TRBJ2-1; D remains unclear. The CDR3 is 13 residues long. Germline-derived CDR1 and CDR2 are SNHLY and FYNNEI. The V end was cut by 8 bases, the J end by 4 bases, with 12 bases between. The CDR3 DNA follows: TGTGCCAGCGATCCAGCAGGATACAATGAGCAGTTCTTC. Translating it yields CASDPAGYNEQFF. The variable domain in full, with the rest retrieved from reference TRBV2 and TRBJ2-1, is EPEVTQTPSHQVTQMGQEVILRCVPISNHLYFYWYRQILGQKVEFLVSFYNNEISEKSEIFDDQFSVERPDGSNFTLKIRSTKLEDSAMYFCASDPAGYNEQFFGPGTRLTVL.